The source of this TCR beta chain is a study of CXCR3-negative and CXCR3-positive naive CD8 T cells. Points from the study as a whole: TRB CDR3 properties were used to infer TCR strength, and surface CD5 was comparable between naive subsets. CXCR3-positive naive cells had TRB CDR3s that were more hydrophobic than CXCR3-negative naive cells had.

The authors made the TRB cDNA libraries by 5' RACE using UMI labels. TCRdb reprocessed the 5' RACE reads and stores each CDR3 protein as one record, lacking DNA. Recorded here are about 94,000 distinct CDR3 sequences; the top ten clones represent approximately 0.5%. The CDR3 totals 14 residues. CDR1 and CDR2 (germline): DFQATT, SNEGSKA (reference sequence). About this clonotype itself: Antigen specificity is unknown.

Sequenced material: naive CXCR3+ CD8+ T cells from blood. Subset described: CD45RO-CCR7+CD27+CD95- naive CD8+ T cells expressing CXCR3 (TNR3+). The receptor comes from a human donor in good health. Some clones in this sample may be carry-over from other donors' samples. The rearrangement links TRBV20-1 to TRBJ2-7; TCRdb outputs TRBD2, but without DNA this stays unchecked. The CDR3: CSAWDREGYTEQYF.